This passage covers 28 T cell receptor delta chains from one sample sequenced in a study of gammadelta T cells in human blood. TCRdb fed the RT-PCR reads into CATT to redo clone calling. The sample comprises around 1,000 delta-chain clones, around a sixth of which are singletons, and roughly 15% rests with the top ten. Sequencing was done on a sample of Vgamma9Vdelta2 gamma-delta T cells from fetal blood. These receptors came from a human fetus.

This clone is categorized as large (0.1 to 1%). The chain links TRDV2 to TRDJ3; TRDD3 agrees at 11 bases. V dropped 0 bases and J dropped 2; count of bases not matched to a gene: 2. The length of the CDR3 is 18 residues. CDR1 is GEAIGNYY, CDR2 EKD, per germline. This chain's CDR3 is CACDTVLGDTWDTRQMFF. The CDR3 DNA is TGTGCCTGTGACACCGTACTGGGGGATACCTGGGACACCCGACAGATGTTTTTC.

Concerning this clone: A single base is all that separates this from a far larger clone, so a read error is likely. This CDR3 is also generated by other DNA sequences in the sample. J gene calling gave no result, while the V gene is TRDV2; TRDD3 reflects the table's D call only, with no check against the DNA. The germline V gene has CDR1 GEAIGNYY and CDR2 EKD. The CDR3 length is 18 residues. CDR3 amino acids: CACDPLPGASWDTRQMFF. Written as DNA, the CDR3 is TGTGCCTGTGACCCCCTGCCGGGGGCCTCCTGGGACACCCGACAGATGTTTTTT.

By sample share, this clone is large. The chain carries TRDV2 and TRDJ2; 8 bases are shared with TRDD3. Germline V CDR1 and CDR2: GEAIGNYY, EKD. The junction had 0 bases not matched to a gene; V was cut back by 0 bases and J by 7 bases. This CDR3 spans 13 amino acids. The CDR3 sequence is CACDTWGIAQLFF. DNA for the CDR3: TGTGCCTGTGACACCTGGGGGATAGCACAACTCTTCTTT.

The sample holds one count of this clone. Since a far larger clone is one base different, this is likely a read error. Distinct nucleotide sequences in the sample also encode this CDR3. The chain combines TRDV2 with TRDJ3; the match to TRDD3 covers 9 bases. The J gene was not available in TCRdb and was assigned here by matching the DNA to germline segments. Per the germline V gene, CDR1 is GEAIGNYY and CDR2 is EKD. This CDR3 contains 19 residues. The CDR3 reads CACDKLGEIGSWDTRQMFF. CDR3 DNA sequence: TGTGCTTGTGACAAACTGGGGGAAATTGGCTCCTGGGACACCCGACAGATGTTTTTC.

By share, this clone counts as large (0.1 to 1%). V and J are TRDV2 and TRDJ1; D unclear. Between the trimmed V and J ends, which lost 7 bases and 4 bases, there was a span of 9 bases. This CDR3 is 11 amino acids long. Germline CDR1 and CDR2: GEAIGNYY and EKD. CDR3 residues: CACVLHDKLIF. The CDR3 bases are TGTGCCTGCGTACTTCACGATAAACTCATCTTT.

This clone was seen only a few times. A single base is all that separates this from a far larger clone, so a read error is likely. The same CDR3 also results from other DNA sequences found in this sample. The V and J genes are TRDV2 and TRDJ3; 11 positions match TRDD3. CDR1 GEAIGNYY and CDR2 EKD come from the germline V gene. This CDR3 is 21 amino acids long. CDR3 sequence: CACDTAVGDTQSSWDTRQMFF. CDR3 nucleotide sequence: TGTGCTTGTGACACGGCGGTGGGGGATACGCAAAGCTCCTGGGACACCCGACAGATGTTTTTC.

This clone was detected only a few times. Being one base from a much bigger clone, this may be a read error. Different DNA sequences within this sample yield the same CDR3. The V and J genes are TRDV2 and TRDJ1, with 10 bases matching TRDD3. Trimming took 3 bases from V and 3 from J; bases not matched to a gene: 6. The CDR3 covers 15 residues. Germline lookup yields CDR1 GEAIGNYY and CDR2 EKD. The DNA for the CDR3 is TGTGCCTGTGACCACCTGGGGGATAAATCCGATAAACTCATCTTT. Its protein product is CACDHLGDKSDKLIF.

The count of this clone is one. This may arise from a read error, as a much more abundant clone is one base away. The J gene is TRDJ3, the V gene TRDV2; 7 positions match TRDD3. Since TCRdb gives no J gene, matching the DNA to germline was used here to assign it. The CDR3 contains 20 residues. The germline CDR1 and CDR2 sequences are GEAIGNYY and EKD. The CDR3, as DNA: TGTGCCTGTGACACCGGATCTGGGGGTCCTCGCTCCCGGGACACCCGACAGATGTTTTTC. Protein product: CACDTGSGGPRSRDTRQMFF.

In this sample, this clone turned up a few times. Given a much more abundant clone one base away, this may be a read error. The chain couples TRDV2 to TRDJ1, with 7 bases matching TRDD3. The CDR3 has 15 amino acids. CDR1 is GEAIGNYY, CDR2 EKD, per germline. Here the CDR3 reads CARDTGSLGGNKLIF. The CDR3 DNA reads TGTGCCCGTGACACCGGGAGTCTGGGGGGGAATAAACTCATCTTT.

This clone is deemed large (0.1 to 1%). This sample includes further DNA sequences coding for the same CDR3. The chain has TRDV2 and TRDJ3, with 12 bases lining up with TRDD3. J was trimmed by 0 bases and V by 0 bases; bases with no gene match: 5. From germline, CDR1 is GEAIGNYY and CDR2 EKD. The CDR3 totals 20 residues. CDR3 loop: CACDTVLGDTSSWDTRQMFF. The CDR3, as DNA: TGTGCCTGTGACACCGTACTGGGGGATACCTCCTCCTGGGACACCCGACAGATGTTTTTC.

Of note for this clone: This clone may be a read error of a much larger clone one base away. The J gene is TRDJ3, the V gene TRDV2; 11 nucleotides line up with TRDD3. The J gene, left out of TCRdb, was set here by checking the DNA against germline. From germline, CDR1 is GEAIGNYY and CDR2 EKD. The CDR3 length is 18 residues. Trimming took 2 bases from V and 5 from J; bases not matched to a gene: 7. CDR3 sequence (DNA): TGTGCCTGTGACAAACTGGGGGATATGCGCGGGGACACCCGACAGATGTTTTTC. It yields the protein CACDKLGDMRGDTRQMFF.

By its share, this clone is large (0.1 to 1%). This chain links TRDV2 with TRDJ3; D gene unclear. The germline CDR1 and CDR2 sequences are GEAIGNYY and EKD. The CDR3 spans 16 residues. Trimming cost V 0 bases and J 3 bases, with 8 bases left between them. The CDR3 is CACDTGRGWDTRQMFF. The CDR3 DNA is TGTGCCTGTGACACCGGCCGGGGCTGGGACACCCGACAGATGTTTTTC.

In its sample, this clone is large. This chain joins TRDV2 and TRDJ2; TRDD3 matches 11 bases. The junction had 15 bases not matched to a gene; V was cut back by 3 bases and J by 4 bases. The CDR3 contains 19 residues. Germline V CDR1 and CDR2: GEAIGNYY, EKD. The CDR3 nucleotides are TGTGCCTGTGACTCGAGGGGCAGATGGGGGATACGAGAGACAGCACAACTCTTCTTT. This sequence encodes CACDSRGRWGIRETAQLFF.

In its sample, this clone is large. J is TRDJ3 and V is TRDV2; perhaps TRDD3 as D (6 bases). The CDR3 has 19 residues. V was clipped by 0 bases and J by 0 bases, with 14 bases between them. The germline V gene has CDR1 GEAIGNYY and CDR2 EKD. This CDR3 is CACDTVRGSSSWDTRQMFF. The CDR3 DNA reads TGTGCCTGTGACACCGTCAGGGGATCGAGCTCCTGGGACACCCGACAGATGTTTTTC.

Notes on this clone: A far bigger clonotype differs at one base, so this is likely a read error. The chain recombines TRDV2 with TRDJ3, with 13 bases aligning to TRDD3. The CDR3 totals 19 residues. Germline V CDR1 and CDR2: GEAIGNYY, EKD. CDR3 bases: TGTGCCTGTGACACCACTGGGGGATACGAATCCTGGGACATCCGACAGATGTTTTTC. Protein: CACDTTGGYESWDIRQMFF.

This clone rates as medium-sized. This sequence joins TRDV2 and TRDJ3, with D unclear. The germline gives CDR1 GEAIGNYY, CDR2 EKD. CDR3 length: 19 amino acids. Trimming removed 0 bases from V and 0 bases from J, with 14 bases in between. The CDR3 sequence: CACDTVGLLSSWDTRQMFF. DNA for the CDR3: TGTGCCTGTGACACCGTGGGTCTACTTAGCTCCTGGGACACCCGACAGATGTTTTTC.

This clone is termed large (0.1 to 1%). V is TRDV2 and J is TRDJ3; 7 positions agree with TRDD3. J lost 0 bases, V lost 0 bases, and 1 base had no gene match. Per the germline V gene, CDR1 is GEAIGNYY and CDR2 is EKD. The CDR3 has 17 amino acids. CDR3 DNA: TGTGCCTGTGACACCGGGGGATGCTCCTGGGACACCCGACAGATGTTTTTC. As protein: CACDTGGCSWDTRQMFF.

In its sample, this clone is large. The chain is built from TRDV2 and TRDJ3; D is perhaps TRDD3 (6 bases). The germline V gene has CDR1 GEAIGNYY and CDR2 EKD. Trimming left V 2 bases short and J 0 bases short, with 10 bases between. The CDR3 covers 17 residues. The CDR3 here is CACDSTGSSWDTRQMFF. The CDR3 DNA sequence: TGTGCCTGTGACAGTACTGGGAGCTCCTGGGACACCCGACAGATGTTTTTC.

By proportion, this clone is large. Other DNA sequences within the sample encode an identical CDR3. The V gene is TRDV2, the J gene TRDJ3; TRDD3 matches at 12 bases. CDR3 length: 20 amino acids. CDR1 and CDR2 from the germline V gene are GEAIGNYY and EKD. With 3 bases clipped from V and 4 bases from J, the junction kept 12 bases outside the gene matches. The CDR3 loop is CACDPIVLGDTGWDTRQMFF. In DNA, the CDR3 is TGTGCCTGTGACCCAATAGTACTGGGGGATACCGGTTGGGACACCCGACAGATGTTTTTC.

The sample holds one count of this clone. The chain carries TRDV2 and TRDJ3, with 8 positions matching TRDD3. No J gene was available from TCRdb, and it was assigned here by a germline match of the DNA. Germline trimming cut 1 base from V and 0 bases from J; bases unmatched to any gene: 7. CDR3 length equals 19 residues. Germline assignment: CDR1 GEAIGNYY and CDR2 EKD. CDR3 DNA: TGTGCCTGTGACACTTGGACTGGGGGCCTCTCCTGGGACACCCGACAGATGTTTTTC. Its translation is CACDTWTGGLSWDTRQMFF.

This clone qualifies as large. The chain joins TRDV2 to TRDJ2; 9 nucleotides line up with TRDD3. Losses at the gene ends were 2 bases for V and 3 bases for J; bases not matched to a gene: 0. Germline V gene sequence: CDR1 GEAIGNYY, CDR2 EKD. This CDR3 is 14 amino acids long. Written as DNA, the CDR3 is TGTGCCTGTGACAACTGGGGGATGACAGCACAACTCTTCTTT. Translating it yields CACDNWGMTAQLFF.

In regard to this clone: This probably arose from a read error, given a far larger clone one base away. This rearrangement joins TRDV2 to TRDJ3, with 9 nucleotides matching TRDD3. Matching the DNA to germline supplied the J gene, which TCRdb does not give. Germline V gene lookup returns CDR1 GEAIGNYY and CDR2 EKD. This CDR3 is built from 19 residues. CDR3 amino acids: CACDTPGIRSSWDARQMFF. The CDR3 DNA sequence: TGTGCCTGTGACACCCCGGGGATACGCAGCTCCTGGGACGCCCGACAGATGTTTTTC.

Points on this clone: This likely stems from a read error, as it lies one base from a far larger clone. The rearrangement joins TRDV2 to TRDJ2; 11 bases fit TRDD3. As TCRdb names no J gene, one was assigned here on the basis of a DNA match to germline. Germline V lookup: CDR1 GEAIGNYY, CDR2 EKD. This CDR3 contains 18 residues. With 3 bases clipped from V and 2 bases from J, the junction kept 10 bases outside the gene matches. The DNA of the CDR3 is TGTGCCTGTGACGCCGTACTGGGGGATAGTGGGTTGACAGCACAACTCTTCTTT. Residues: CACDAVLGDSGLTAQLFF.

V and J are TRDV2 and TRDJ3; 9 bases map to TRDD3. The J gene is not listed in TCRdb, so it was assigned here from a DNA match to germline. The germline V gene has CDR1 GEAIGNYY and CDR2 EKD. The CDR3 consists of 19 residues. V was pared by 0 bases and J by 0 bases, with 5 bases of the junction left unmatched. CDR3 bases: TGTGCCTGTGACACCTGGGGGATAAAAAGCTCCTGGGACACCCGACAGATGTTTTTC. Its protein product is CACDTWGIKSSWDTRQMFF.

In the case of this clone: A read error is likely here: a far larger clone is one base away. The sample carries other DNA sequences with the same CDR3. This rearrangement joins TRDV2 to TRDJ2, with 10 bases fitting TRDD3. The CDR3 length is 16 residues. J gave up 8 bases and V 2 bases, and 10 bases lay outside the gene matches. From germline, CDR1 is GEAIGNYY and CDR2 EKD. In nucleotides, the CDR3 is TGTGCCTGTGACATACTGGGGGATGAGAGTAGGGCACAACTCTTCTTT. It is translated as CACDILGDESRAQLFF.

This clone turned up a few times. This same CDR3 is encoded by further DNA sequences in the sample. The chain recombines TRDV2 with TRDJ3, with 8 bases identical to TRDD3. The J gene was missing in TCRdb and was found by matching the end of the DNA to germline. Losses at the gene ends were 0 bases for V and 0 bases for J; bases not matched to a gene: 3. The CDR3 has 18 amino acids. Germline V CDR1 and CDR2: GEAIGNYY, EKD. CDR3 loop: CACDTGGYGSWDTRQMFF. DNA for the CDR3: TGTGCCTGTGACACCGGGGGATATGGCTCCTGGGACACCCGACAGATGTTTTTC.

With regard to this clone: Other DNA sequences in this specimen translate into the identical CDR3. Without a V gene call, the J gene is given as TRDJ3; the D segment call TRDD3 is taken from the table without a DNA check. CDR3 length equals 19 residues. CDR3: CACDTGGYGSSWDTRQMFF. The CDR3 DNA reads TGTGCCTGTGACACTGGGGGATACGGGAGCTCCTGGGACACCCGACAGATGTTTTTC.

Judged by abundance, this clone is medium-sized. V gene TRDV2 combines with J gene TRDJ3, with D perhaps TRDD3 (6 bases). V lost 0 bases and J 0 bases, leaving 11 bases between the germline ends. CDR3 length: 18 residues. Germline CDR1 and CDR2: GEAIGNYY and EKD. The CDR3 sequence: CACDTGTGPSWDTRQMFF. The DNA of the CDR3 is TGTGCCTGTGACACCGGTACTGGGCCCTCCTGGGACACCCGACAGATGTTTTTC.